This T cell receptor beta chain was identified during a study of blood T cell repertoires in COVID-19. Study overall: COVID-19 samples collected from the United States, Italy and Spain covered acute and convalescent phases. In each case, the material was cDNA or gDNA derived from T cells, B-cell-depleted T cells, or PBMCs.

Per the original methods: Reference gene primer amplification in the assay estimated nucleated cell counts. The table came from immunoSEQ multiplex PCR; TCRdb's copy has only in-frame clones and leaves some out. That table gives V, J and clone size, and the DNA gave D and trimming. Of 25,000 to 35,000 clones listed, 75% to 85% were seen once; the top ten hold 5% to 7.5%. The V gene's germline CDR1 is SEHNR and CDR2 FQNEAQ (reference sequence). The germline V and J ends were trimmed by 5 bases and 0 bases, with 17 bases remaining between them. The CDR3 sequence is 16 residues long. Sequencing was carried out using peripheral blood. The V gene is TRBV7-9, the J gene TRBJ2-7; D might be TRBD2 (5 bases). The receptor was derived from a man aged 55 to 70 with active COVID-19. Here the CDR3 reads CASSPLSSGSSYEQYV. The CDR3 bases are TGTGCCAGCAGCCCCCTAAGCAGCGGAAGCTCCTACGAGCAGTACGTC.